These 14 T cell receptor beta chains were all obtained from the same sample, sequenced in a study of cytomegalovirus exposure and HLA in healthy donors. PCR involved 60 Vbeta and 13 Jbeta primers. Here immunoSEQ multiplex PCR was the method, and the copy in TCRdb shows in-frame clones only, minus some. Here the sample spans about 200,000 clones, about 80% being singletons. The sample taken for sequencing was PBMCs. The receptors shown here come from a man in his forties in good health and CMV-seronegative.

The CDR3 here is CAWSVQGGLAKNIQYF. DNA of the CDR3: TGTGCCTGGAGTGTACAGGGCGGATTAGCCAAAAACATTCAGTACTTC. The chain combines TRBV30 with TRBJ2-4; tentatively, D is TRBD1 (6 bases). In germline, CDR1 is GTSNPN, CDR2 SVGIG (reference sequence). V lost 0 bases and J 0 bases, leaving 12 bases between the germline ends. CDR3 length: 16 residues. Complete variable domain (other parts from reference TRBV30 and TRBJ2-4): SQTIHQWPATLVQPVGSPLSLECTVEGTSNPNLYWYRQAAGRGLQLLFYSVGIGQISSEVPQNLSASRPQDRQFILSSKKLLLSDSGFYLCAWSVQGGLAKNIQYFGAGTRLSVL.

V gene TRBV5-4 combines with J gene TRBJ1-4; 7 positions agree with TRBD1. Germline V gene data show CDR1 as SGHNT and CDR2 as YYREEE (reference sequence). This CDR3 has 16 residues. The ends lost 3 bases at V and 3 bases at J; junction bases unmatched: 8. The CDR3 DNA sequence: TGTGCCAGCAGCTCGGGAAGTCAGGGGGCTAATGAAAAACTGTTTTTT. Protein: CASSSGSQGANEKLFF.

J is TRBJ2-1 and V is TRBV27, with D hard to call. V dropped 4 bases and J dropped 14 bases, with 18 bases sitting between them. The CDR3 runs 13 residues. CDR1 and CDR2 from the germline V gene are MNHEY and SMNVEV (reference sequence). This chain's CDR3 is CASSSYVQNLKFF. As DNA, the CDR3 is TGTGCCAGCAGTTCCTACGTACAGAATTTGAAGTTCTTC.

The V and J genes are TRBV7-9 and TRBJ2-2; TRBD2 might be the D (6 bases). The V and J ends lost 5 bases and 5 bases respectively, with 15 bases between them. The CDR3 runs 15 residues. Germline CDR1 SEHNR, CDR2 FQNEAQ (reference sequence). The CDR3 protein is CASSTPSGPTGELFF. The DNA of the CDR3 is TGTGCCAGCAGCACTCCCAGCGGGCCTACCGGGGAGCTGTTTTTT.

This chain uses TRBV27 with TRBJ1-6; 9 bases map to TRBD1. V gave up 6 bases and J gave up 6 bases; unmatched junction bases: 6. Per germline, CDR1 MNHEY and CDR2 SMNVEV (reference sequence). The CDR3 runs 15 residues. The CDR3 spells CASRLGQGFNSPLHF. CDR3 nucleotide sequence: TGTGCCAGCAGGCTGGGACAGGGATTTAATTCACCCCTCCACTTT.

V is TRBV18 and J is TRBJ1-5, with D unclear. This CDR3 region has 14 residues. In germline, CDR1 is KGHSH, CDR2 LQKENI. V lost 6 bases, J lost 0 bases, and 9 bases lay in between. The CDR3 region is CASSRGNSNQPQHF. The CDR3 nucleotides read TGTGCCAGCTCGAGAGGTAATAGCAATCAGCCCCAGCATTTT.

The CDR3: CASSYSGQGRTEAFF. As DNA, the CDR3 is TGTGCCAGCAGTTACTCGGGACAGGGACGCACTGAAGCTTTCTTT. The chain is built from TRBV6-5 and TRBJ1-1; 9 nucleotides line up with TRBD1. Trimming at V came to 0 bases and at J to 4 bases, leaving 3 bases not matched to a gene. Per germline, CDR1 MNHEY and CDR2 SVGAGI. The CDR3 contains 15 residues.

The genes are TRBV25-1 and TRBJ2-5; D might be TRBD2 (6 bases). V was cut by 3 bases and J by 4 bases, with 15 bases left in between. This CDR3 region has 15 residues. The V gene's germline CDR1 is MGHDK and CDR2 SYGVNS. CDR3 sequence (DNA): TGTGCCAGCAGTGAGGGGCAGGGAGGTCTAGAGACCCAGTACTTC. Its translation: CASSEGQGGLETQYF.

About this clone: At one of its ends the junction is not consistent with the germline gene, which may arise from a read error. The rearrangement joins TRBV7-9 to TRBJ1-1; the D gene is possibly TRBD1 (6 bases). Germline V gene lookup returns CDR1 SEHNR and CDR2 FQNEAQ (reference sequence). The CDR3 runs 16 residues. CDR3 residues: CSSSLDRGGGMAEAFF. The CDR3 nucleotides read TGTTCCAGCAGCTTAGACCGGGGAGGGGGTATGGCTGAAGCTTTCTTT.

This clone was recorded only once. The rearrangement uses TRBV5-6 and TRBJ2-1; TRBD2 aligns across 7 bases. J gave up 8 bases and V 0 bases, and 5 bases lay outside the gene matches. Germline V lookup: CDR1 SGHDT, CDR2 YYEEEE. This CDR3 region has 14 residues. CDR3 region: CASSLVAAGYEQFF. The DNA of the CDR3 is TGTGCCAGCAGCTTGGTAGCAGCGGGGTATGAGCAGTTCTTC.

This clone occurred once. V and J are TRBV19 and TRBJ1-5, with D maybe TRBD1 (6 bases). V lost 3 bases to trimming and J lost 2 bases, with 14 bases between them. Germline V gene sequence: CDR1 LNHDA, CDR2 SQIVND (reference sequence). The CDR3 runs to 16 residues. In nucleotides, the CDR3 is TGTGCCAGTAGTATGGGCAGGGGAGCGGGCAATCAGCCCCAGCATTTT. Encoded protein: CASSMGRGAGNQPQHF.

V gene TRBV30 combines with J gene TRBJ2-5; TRBD1 matches at 7 bases. CDR3 length equals 15 residues. Germline lookup yields CDR1 GTSNPN and CDR2 SVGIG (reference sequence). V lost 2 bases and J lost 4; bases outside the gene matches: 10. CDR3: CAWSPSGGYGETQYF. The CDR3 DNA sequence: TGTGCCTGGAGTCCATCAGGGGGTTATGGAGAGACCCAGTACTTC.

This chain's CDR3 is CASRADRANTEAFF. The CDR3 DNA sequence: TGTGCCAGCAGAGCTGACAGGGCGAACACTGAAGCTTTCTTT. This chain connects TRBV2 to TRBJ1-1; 7 nucleotides agree with TRBD1. Germline CDR1 is SNHLY and CDR2 is FYNNEI. V was pared by 6 bases and J by 1 base, with 5 bases of the junction left unmatched. The CDR3 consists of 14 residues.

V gene TRBV6-1 combines with J gene TRBJ1-3; D gene uncertain. The CDR3 spans 15 residues. V was shortened by 4 bases and J by 0 bases, with 10 bases between the two germline ends. CDR1 is MNHNS, CDR2 SASEGT, per germline. CDR3 amino acids: CASSVQMNSGNTIYF. DNA of the CDR3: TGTGCCAGCAGTGTCCAGATGAACTCTGGAAACACCATATATTTT.